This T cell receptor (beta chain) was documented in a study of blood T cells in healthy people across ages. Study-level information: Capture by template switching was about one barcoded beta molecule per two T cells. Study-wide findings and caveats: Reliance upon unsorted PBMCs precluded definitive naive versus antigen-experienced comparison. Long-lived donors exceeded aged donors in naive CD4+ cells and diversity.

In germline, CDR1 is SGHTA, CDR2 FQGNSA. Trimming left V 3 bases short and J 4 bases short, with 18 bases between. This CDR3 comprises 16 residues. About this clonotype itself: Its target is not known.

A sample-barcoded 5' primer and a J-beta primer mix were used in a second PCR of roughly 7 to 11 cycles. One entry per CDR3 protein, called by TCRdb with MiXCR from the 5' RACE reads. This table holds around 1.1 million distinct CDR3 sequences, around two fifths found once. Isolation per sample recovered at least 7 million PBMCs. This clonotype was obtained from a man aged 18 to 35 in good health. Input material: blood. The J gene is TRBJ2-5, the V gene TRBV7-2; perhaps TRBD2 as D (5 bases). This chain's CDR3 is CASSLFHGVGVETQYF. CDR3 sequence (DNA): TGTGCCAGCAGCTTGTTTCACGGGGTCGGGGTAGAGACCCAGTACTTC.